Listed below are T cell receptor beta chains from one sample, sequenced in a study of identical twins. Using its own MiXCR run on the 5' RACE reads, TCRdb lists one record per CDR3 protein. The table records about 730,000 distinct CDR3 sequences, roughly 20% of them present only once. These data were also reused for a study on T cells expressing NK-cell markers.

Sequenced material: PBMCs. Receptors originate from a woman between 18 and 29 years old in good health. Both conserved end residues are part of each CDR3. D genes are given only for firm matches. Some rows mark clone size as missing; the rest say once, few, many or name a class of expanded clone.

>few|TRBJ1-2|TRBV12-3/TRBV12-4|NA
TGTGCCAGCAGTTTAAGTGTATTTGGCTACACCTTC
CASSLSVFGYTF
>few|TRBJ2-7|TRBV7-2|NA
TGTGCCAGCAGCCGCCAGGGGCGAAGCTCCTACGAGCAGTACTTC
CASSRQGRSSYEQYF
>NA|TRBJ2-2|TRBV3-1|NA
TGTGCCAGCAGCCACGGATCCACCGGGGAGCTGTTTTTT
CASSHGSTGELFF
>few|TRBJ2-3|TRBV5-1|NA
TGCGCCAGCAGCCCAGGACGGAGTGGGGATACGCAGTATTTT
CASSPGRSGDTQYF
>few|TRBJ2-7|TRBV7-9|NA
TGTGCCAGCAGCTCGCAGGGGTACGGGTCCTACGAGCAGTACTTC
CASSSQGYGSYEQYF
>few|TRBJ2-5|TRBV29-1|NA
TGCAGCGTTGATTTACAGGCTAGCCAAGAGACCCAGTACTTC
CSVDLQASQETQYF
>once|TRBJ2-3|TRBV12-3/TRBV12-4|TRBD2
TGTGTCGAGCCCAGAGGTGCGGGGGGTCTTGTGACGCAGTATTTT
CVEPRGAGGLVTQYF
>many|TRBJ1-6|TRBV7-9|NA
TGTGCCAGCAGCTTAGCAGCTAATTCACCCCTCCACTTT
CASSLAANSPLHF
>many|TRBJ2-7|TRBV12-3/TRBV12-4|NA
TGTGCCAGCGTCAGGCAAGGGAACGAGCAGTACTTC
CASVRQGNEQYF
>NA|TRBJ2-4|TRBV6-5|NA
TGTGCCAGCAGTTACTCTGGGACATCGGACATTCAGTACTTC
CASSYSGTSDIQYF
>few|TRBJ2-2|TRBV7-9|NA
TGTGCCAGCAGCTTAGCGGGACAAGTGAACACCGGGGAGCTGTTTTTT
CASSLAGQVNTGELFF
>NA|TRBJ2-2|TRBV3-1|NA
TGTGCCAGCACCTTTAACGGGGAGCTGTTTTTT
CASTFNGELFF
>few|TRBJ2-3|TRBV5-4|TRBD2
TGTGCCAGCAGCTCGGAACCAGCCGGGGGGGGGACGCAGTATTTT
CASSSEPAGGGTQYF
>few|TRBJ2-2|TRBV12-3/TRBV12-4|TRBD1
TGTGCCAGCAGTTCGACAGGGACAAACACCGGGGAGCTGTTTTTT
CASSSTGTNTGELFF
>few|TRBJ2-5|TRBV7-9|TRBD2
TGTGCCAGCAACCGGGACTACCTCCAAGAGACCCAGTACTTC
CASNRDYLQETQYF
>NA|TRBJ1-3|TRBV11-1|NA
TGTGCCAGCAGCAACCGGGACGCTGGAAACACCATATATTTT
CASSNRDAGNTIYF
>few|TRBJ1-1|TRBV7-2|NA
TGTGCCAGCAGCTTAACTGTAGACACTGAAGCTTTCTTT
CASSLTVDTEAFF
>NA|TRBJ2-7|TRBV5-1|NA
TGCGCCAGCAGCTGGGGGACTGTCACCTACGAGCAGTACTTC
CASSWGTVTYEQYF
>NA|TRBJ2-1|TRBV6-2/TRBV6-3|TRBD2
TGTGCCACCGCTAGCGGGACCTCATACAATGAGCAGTTCTTC
CATASGTSYNEQFF
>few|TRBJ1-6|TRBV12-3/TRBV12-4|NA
TGTGCCAGCAGGGAACTCGCAGGGAATTCACCCCTCCACTTT
CASRELAGNSPLHF
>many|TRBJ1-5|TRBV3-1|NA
TGTGCCAGCAGCCAAGGCCCTTATCAGCCCCAGCATTTT
CASSQGPYQPQHF
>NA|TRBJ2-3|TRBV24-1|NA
TGTGCCACCAGTGAGAACTGGGGTGATACGCAGTATTTT
CATSENWGDTQYF
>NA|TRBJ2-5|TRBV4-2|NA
TGTGCCAGCAGCCAAGATAACAGTCCGCAAGAGACCCAGTACTTC
CASSQDNSPQETQYF
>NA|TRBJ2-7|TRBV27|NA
TGTGCCAGCAGTCTGCGGGCCAGCGGAAAGACGAAGGGCTACGAGCAGTACTTC
CASSLRASGKTKGYEQYF
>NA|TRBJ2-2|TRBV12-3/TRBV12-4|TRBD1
TGTGCCAGCAGTTTAAGGGCAGGGGGCGAAGGCGGGGAGCTGTTTTTT
CASSLRAGGEGGELFF
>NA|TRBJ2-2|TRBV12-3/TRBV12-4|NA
TGTGCCAGCAGAGAGGGAGGGAACACCGGGGAGCTGTTTTTT
CASREGGNTGELFF
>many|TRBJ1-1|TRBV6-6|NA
TGTGCCATCGCTCCGGTCCTGAACACTGAAGCTTTCTTT
CAIAPVLNTEAFF
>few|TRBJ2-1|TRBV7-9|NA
TGTGCCGGTGCCCAGCTTTACAATGAGCAGTTCTTC
CAGAQLYNEQFF
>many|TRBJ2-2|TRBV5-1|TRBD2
TGCGCCAGCAGCTTGCCTGGAGGCGGGGGGCCGAACGGGGAGCTGTTTTTT
CASSLPGGGGPNGELFF
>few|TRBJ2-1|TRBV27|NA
TGTGCCAGCAGTCCCCGGGGACTTACAAACAATGAGCAGTTCTTC
CASSPRGLTNNEQFF
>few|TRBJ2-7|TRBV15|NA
TGTGCCACCAGCAGAGATCTGCTAGCGTCATCCTACGAGCAGTACTTC
CATSRDLLASSYEQYF
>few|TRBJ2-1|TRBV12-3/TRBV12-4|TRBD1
TGTGCCAGCAGTTTAGCCGGTGGGACAGGGGGGTTCTTC
CASSLAGGTGGFF
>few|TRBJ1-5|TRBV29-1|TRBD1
TGCAGCGTTACCGACAGGGAAAATCAGCCCCAGCATTTT
CSVTDRENQPQHF
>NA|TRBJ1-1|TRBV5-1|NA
TGCGCCAGCAGCTTGATGCTGATGAACACTGAAGCTTTCTTT
CASSLMLMNTEAFF
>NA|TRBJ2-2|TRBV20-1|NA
TGCAGTGCTCGGGCTAGGGGCGGGGAGCTGTTTTTT
CSARARGGELFF
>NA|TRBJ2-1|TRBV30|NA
TGTGCCTGGGGAGTTATTGAGCAGTTCTTC
CAWGVIEQFF
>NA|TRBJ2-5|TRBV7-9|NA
TGTGCCAGCAGCTTAAAGGGCAGGGGTTTGGAGACCCAGTACTTC
CASSLKGRGLETQYF
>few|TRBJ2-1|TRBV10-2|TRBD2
TGCGCCAGCAGTGGCCCACTAGCGGGGCGTTCCTACAATGAGCAGTTCTTC
CASSGPLAGRSYNEQFF
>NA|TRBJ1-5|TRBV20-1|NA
TGCAGTGCTACTACGGCCCCGCTTCAGCCCCAGCATTTT
CSATTAPLQPQHF
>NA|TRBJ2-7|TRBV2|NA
TGTGCCACCAGATTGGAGGGGGGAAGCTACGAGCAGTACTTC
CATRLEGGSYEQYF
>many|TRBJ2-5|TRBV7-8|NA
TGTGCCAGCAGCCCGCCGGTTCTAGCGCCCCAAGAGACCCAGTACTTC
CASSPPVLAPQETQYF
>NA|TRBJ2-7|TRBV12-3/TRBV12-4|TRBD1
TGTGCCAGCAGCTTACAGGGGGCCAACTACGAGCAGTACTTC
CASSLQGANYEQYF
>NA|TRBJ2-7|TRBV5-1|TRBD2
TGCGCCAGCAGCGCGGGACTAGCTGCCTACGAGCAGTACTTC
CASSAGLAAYEQYF
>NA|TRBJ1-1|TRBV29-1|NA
TGCAGCGTTGAATCAGGCATAAACACTGAAGCTTTCTTT
CSVESGINTEAFF
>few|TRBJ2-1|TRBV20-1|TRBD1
TGCAGTGCCCGACAGGGTGGTAATGAGCAGTTCTTC
CSARQGGNEQFF
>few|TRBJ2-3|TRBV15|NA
TGTGCCACCAGCAGGGCTTTACGAGGGACTCCCACAGATACGCAGTATTTT
CATSRALRGTPTDTQYF